This T cell receptor beta chain is from a study of T-cell reconstitution after alpha-beta-depleted transplantation in children. Looked up from germline, CDR1 is SGHRS and CDR2 is YFSETQ. Trimming took off 0 bases at V and 5 bases at J, with 12 bases between the two ends. This CDR3 contains 15 residues. Study conclusions and caveats: Certain patients had high TCRbeta diversity at day 60, and it came from recipient T cells and thymic progenitors that survived. The origin of alpha-beta T cells about two months after transplant was reportedly several hundred expanded graft clones.

The TCRbeta library incorporated unique molecular identifiers. TCRdb re-called the PCR reads through MiXCR, storing one row per CDR3 protein. The profile covers about 16,000 distinct CDR3 sequences, with 4.5% to 6.5% appearing a single time and 6.5% to 8.5% taken by the ten largest. Relative to its sample, this clonotype is medium-sized. Its antigen is not known. Sequenced material: PBMCs, taken before TCRalphabeta/CD19-depleted stem cell transplant. This receptor was obtained from a boy younger than 18 with acute lymphoblastic leukemia, due to receive a stem cell transplant. The J gene is TRBJ2-4, the V gene TRBV5-1; tentative D call: TRBD1 (5 bases). In DNA, the CDR3 is TGCGCCAGCAGCTTGGCCCCAGGGAATGAAAACATTCAGTACTTC. Encoded protein: CASSLAPGNENIQYF.